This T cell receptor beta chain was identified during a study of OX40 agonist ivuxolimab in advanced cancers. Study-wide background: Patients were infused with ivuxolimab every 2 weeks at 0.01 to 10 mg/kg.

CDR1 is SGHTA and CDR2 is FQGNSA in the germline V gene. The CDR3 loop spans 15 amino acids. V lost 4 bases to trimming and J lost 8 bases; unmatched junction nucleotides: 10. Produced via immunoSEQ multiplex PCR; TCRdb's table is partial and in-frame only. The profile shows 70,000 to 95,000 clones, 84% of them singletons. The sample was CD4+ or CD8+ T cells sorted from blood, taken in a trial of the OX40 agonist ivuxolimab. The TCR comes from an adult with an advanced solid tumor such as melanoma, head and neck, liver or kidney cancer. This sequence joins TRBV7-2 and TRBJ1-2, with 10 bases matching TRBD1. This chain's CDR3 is CASSSRQGAEWGYTF. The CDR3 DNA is TGTGCCAGCAGCTCCCGACAGGGGGCGGAGTGGGGCTACACCTTC.